This T cell receptor beta chain emerged from a study of blood T cell repertoires in COVID-19. Study details: There were acute and convalescent COVID-19 samples, and they came from the United States, Italy and Spain.

V lost 4 bases and J 0 bases, leaving 10 bases between the germline ends. There are 14 residues in the CDR3. The germline V gene encodes CDR1 SGHNT and CDR2 YYREEE (reference sequence). The assay was immunoSEQ multiplex PCR, and TCRdb's table has in-frame clones only and misses some. This table has more than 200,000 clones, around 87% appearing once. Participants were aged about 18 to 100 years, lived in 20 to 30 US areas, and enrolled virtually. Grouping used clinical history reported by participants in a survey and questionnaire. Recovered status applied to Cohort 3 donors who had two consecutive negative PCRs. It also applied to those with clearance or with symptom resolution.

The sequenced sample consisted of PBMCs or T cells enriched from blood (not recorded which). This chain connects TRBV5-4 to TRBJ2-5; D is possibly TRBD2 (5 bases). The clonotype originates from a woman aged 45-65 years who had recovered from COVID-19. Here the CDR3 reads CASSPGLYQETQYF. In DNA form, the CDR3 reads TGTGCCAGCAGCCCAGGACTGTACCAAGAGACCCAGTACTTC.